What follows describes a single T cell receptor beta chain. Its specificity is not known. The entry originates in a study of beta chain features in type 1 diabetes. Sequenced material consisted of expressed TCRB transcripts (all of the isolated RNA was reverse transcribed). Some clones are missing from TCRdb's copy, which holds only in-frame ones; the method was immunoSEQ multiplex PCR. The sample lists more than 100,000 clones; around 30% were seen once. The study's findings and limits: TCRB CDR3s were moderately but significantly shorter in Type 1 diabetes patients in all four CD4+ subsets. Although PCR might favor shorter templates, it would do so equally in patients and controls.

This CDR3 spans 15 amino acids. Trimming left V 5 bases short and J 5 bases short, with 18 bases between. Germline V CDR1 and CDR2: SGHAT, FQNNGV. The rearrangement joins TRBV11-2 to TRBJ2-5; D may be TRBD1 (6 bases). The clonotype originates from a woman younger than 30 with type 1 diabetes. The sample consisted of central memory CD4+ T cells from blood. CDR3 loop: CASSPLGGHRETQYF. The CDR3 DNA reads TGTGCCAGCAGCCCTCTTGGGGGACATCGGGAGACCCAGTACTTC.